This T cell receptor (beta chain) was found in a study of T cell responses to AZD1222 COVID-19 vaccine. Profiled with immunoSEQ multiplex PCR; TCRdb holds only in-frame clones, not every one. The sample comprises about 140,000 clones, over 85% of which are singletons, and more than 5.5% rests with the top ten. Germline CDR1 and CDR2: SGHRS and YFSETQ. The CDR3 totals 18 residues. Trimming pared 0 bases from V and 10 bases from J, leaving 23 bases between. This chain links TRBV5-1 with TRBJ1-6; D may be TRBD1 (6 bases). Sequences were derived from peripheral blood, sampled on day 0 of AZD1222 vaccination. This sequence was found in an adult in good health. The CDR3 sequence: CASSLVGLPGGLGSPLHF. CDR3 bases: TGCGCCAGCAGCTTGGTGGGACTCCCTGGGGGCCTAGGGTCACCCCTCCACTTT.